What follows are 4 T cell receptor beta chains derived from one specimen sequenced in a study of a mutant IDH1 vaccine in newly diagnosed glioma. Antigen specificity for these receptors is unknown. As for time point: week 23, last vaccination. In the vaccine, a single dose held 300 ug of the mutant IDH1 20-mer peptide, along with topical imiquimod. Clones were sequenced by immunoSEQ multiplex PCR, and TCRdb holds only the in-frame ones, with some missing. Counted here are under 45,000 clones, around 74% occurring once; the ten biggest clones make up more than 4.5%. This specimen consisted of PBMCs, obtained from a glioma patient whose treatment included an IDH1 peptide vaccine. These receptors came from a man aged 45 to 65 with glioma.

The chain carries TRBV11-2 and TRBJ2-7; D not certain. V lost 0 bases and J lost 0, with 6 bases in between. Germline CDR1 SGHAT, CDR2 FQNNGV. The CDR3 spans 14 residues. This CDR3 reads CASSLDPNSYEQYF. CDR3 sequence (DNA): TGTGCCAGCAGCTTAGACCCCAACTCCTACGAGCAGTACTTC.

This clone was counted between two and nine times. The rearrangement joins TRBV2 to TRBJ1-2; TRBD1 might be the D (5 bases). The CDR3 has 13 amino acids. Germline V gives CDR1 SNHLY, CDR2 FYNNEI. Trimming removed 11 bases at V and 1 base at J, with 14 bases between. Written as DNA, the CDR3 is TGTGCCGGGGGGACGGAATATAACTATGGCTACACCTTC. It encodes CAGGTEYNYGYTF.

The chain employs TRBV5-1 and TRBJ1-1; TRBD1 is a possible D gene (6 bases). Trimming removed 4 bases at V and 3 bases at J, with 19 bases between. The germline V gene encodes CDR1 SGHRS and CDR2 YFSETQ. This CDR3 spans 16 amino acids. The CDR3 reads CASSPETGGGDTEAFF. CDR3 DNA sequence: TGCGCCAGCAGCCCCGAGACAGGAGGGGGGGACACTGAAGCTTTCTTT.

This clone turned up a few times. The V call is TRBV7-9, the J call TRBJ2-1; D is ambiguous. V was shortened by 5 bases and J by 6 bases, with 14 bases between the two germline ends. From germline, CDR1 is SEHNR and CDR2 FQNEAQ (reference sequence). This CDR3 spans 14 amino acids. The CDR3 sequence: CASSLRAETNEQFF. Here the CDR3 DNA reads TGTGCCAGCAGCCTCCGTGCGGAGACCAATGAGCAGTTCTTC.